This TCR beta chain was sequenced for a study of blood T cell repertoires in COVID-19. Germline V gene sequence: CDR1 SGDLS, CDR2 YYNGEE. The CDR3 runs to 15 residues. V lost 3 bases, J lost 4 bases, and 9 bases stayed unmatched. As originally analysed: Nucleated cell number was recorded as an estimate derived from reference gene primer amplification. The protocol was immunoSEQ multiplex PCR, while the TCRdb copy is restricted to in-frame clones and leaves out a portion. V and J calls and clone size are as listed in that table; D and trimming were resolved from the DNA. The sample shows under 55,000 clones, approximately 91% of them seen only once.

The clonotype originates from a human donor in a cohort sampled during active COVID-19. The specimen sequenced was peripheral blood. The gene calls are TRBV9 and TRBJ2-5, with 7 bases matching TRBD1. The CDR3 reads CASSGSTGNGETQYF. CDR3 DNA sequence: TGTGCCAGCAGCGGATCGACAGGGAACGGAGAGACCCAGTACTTC.